These 14 T cell receptor beta chains share one sample of origin, sequenced in a study of blood T cell repertoires in COVID-19. Repertoires were generated with immunoSEQ multiplex PCR, while TCRdb's copy carries only in-frame clones and drops some. The sample has 350,000 to 450,000 clones; around 87% are singletons. The sample consisted of peripheral blood. The receptors were gathered from a woman aged 60 to 75 with COVID-19, enrolled during active disease.

The genes are TRBV18 and TRBJ1-6; D is undetermined. The germline gives CDR1 KGHSH, CDR2 LQKENI. V gave up 6 bases and J gave up 6 bases, with 9 bases separating them. The CDR3 consists of 13 residues. In DNA form, the CDR3 reads TGTGCCAGCTCGCTCGGACTTAATTCACCCCTCCACTTT. Amino acid sequence: CASSLGLNSPLHF.

This sequence joins TRBV7-2 and TRBJ2-3; D may be TRBD2 (6 bases). The CDR3 sequence is 13 residues long. Germline V gene lookup returns CDR1 SGHTA and CDR2 FQGNSA. V gave up 1 base and J gave up 13 bases, with 15 bases separating them. DNA of the CDR3: TGTGCCAGCAGCTTAGAGGAGCGAGGAGGGAAGTATTTT. Its translation: CASSLEERGGKYF.

This clone was observed once. The V and J genes are TRBV2 and TRBJ1-4; 7 positions agree with TRBD1. V lost 6 bases, J lost 8 bases, and 9 bases stayed unmatched. The CDR3 loop spans 14 amino acids. The V gene's germline CDR1 is SNHLY and CDR2 FYNNEI. The CDR3 loop reads CASRTTGLGEKLFF. The CDR3 nucleotides read TGTGCCAGCAGGACGACAGGGCTCGGGGAAAAACTGTTTTTT. Looking up the rest from reference TRBV2 and TRBJ1-4 gives the full variable domain: EPEVTQTPSHQVTQMGQEVILRCVPISNHLYFYWYRQILGQKVEFLVSFYNNEISEKSEIFDDQFSVERPDGSNFTLKIRSTKLEDSAMYFCASRTTGLGEKLFFGSGTQLSVL.

The chain employs TRBV11-3 and TRBJ2-3, with D perhaps matching TRBD2 (6 bases). CDR1 and CDR2 from the germline V gene are SGHNT and YENEEA. This CDR3 contains 15 residues. The V and J ends lost 5 bases and 4 bases respectively, with 16 bases between them. In DNA, the CDR3 is TGTGCCAGCAGCCCTAGGGCGGGGTGGTCAGATACGCAGTATTTT. Translated: CASSPRAGWSDTQYF. The whole variable domain, filled in from reference TRBV11-3 and TRBJ2-3, reads EAGVVQSPRYKIIEKKQPVAFWCNPISGHNTLYWYLQNLGQGPELLIRYENEEAVDDSQLPKDRFSAERLKGVDSTLKIQPAELGDSAVYLCASSPRAGWSDTQYFGPGTRLTVL.

The chain combines TRBV18 with TRBJ1-2; D ambiguous. V dropped 3 bases and J dropped 7 bases, with 18 bases sitting between them. The CDR3 length is 15 residues. Germline-derived CDR1 and CDR2 are KGHSH and LQKENI. Written as DNA, the CDR3 is TGTGCCAGCTCACCCAATCCAAGCCAACCCTCTGGCTACACCTTC. Translation: CASSPNPSQPSGYTF.

The chain recombines TRBV3-1 (or the pseudogene TRBV3-2) with TRBJ1-4; D ambiguous. Germline loops: CDR1 LGHDT, CDR2 YNNKEL (reference sequence). V shed 2 bases and J shed 8 bases, with 12 bases lying between them. The CDR3 totals 14 residues. The DNA of the CDR3 is TGTGCCAGCAGCCAATTCGGGAGGCGCGAAAAACTGTTTTTT. Translation: CASSQFGRREKLFF.

This chain connects TRBV18 to TRBJ2-3; D unclear. Trimming took off 1 base at V and 3 bases at J, with 14 bases between the two ends. From germline, CDR1 is KGHSH and CDR2 LQKENI. The CDR3 is 16 amino acids. The CDR3, as DNA: TGTGCCAGCTCACCACTTCACAGTCTGGAAACAGATACGCAGTATTTT. Amino acids: CASSPLHSLETDTQYF.

This clone was counted between two and nine times. The rearrangement links TRBV11-2 to TRBJ1-6; a possible D gene is TRBD1 (6 bases). Germline CDR1 SGHAT, CDR2 FQNNGV. V was cut by 1 base and J by 7 bases, with 14 bases left in between. CDR3 size: 16 residues. The CDR3 DNA sequence: TGTGCCAGCAGCTTAGTCATCAGGGGATTAAATTCACCCCTCCACTTT. Protein: CASSLVIRGLNSPLHF.

The rearrangement uses TRBV19 and TRBJ1-1, with D possibly TRBD1 on 6 matching bases. Germline V gives CDR1 LNHDA, CDR2 SQIVND (reference sequence). V was cut by 5 bases and J by 6 bases, with 22 bases left in between. The CDR3 is 16 amino acids. The CDR3, as DNA: TGTGCCAGTAGTGCCCACCCTACAGGGAGGGGGGCTGAAGCTTTCTTT. Translation: CASSAHPTGRGAEAFF.

The chain uses TRBV5-1 and TRBJ2-3; D may be TRBD2 (6 bases). CDR3 length: 14 residues. Trimming took 2 bases from V and 4 from J, leaving 11 bases between them. Germline V gene sequence: CDR1 SGHRS, CDR2 YFSETQ. CDR3 coding DNA: TGCGCCAGCAGCTTCCTACTAGCCCCAGATACGCAGTATTTT. Amino acids: CASSFLLAPDTQYF.

V gene TRBV9 combines with J gene TRBJ2-2; D gene unclear. V lost 0 bases to trimming and J lost 1 base, with 7 bases between them. The CDR3 is 15 amino acids. CDR1 is SGDLS and CDR2 is YYNGEE in the germline V gene. The CDR3, as DNA: TGTGCCAGCAGCGTAGAGCTAGGGAACACCGGGGAGCTGTTTTTT. Residues: CASSVELGNTGELFF.

The CDR3 nucleotides read TGTGCCAGTAGCGTACCGGGACAGGGGACCTACGAGCAGTACTTC. This translates into CASSVPGQGTYEQYF. The J gene is TRBJ2-7, the V gene TRBV19; 10 nucleotides align to TRBD1. The CDR3 is 15 amino acids. Germline lookup yields CDR1 LNHDA and CDR2 SQIVND (reference sequence). Losses at the gene ends were 6 bases for V and 2 bases for J; bases not matched to a gene: 7.

The chain recombines TRBV12-3 or TRBV12-4 with TRBJ2-2; no firm D call. V lost 6 bases and J 7 bases, leaving 6 bases between the germline ends. This CDR3 is built from 11 residues. CDR3 loop: CASSEVGELFF. DNA of the CDR3: TGTGCCAGCAGCGAGGTCGGGGAGCTGTTTTTT.

The chain recombines TRBV23-1 with TRBJ1-6; D might be TRBD1 (6 bases). TRBV23-1 is reported as an ORF; its role is uncertain. CDR3 length equals 16 residues. The V end was cut by 3 bases, the J end by 5 bases, with 14 bases between. The CDR3, as DNA: TGCGCCAGCAGTCATTGGGGGCGGGGGGATAATTCACCCCTCCACTTT. Protein product: CASSHWGRGDNSPLHF.